The T cell receptor beta chain described here comes from a study of a mutant IDH1 vaccine in newly diagnosed glioma. Concerning this clone: Antigen: not known.

The time point denotes: week 11, during vaccination. Vaccination comprised doses that each held 300 ug of mutant IDH1 20-mer peptide, plus topical imiquimod. Clones were sequenced by immunoSEQ multiplex PCR, and TCRdb holds only the in-frame ones, with some missing. The sample holds over 55,000 clones, roughly 80% seen once. CDR1 and CDR2 (germline): SGHNT, YYREEE (reference sequence). Trimming took 6 bases from V and 4 from J, leaving 13 bases between them. The CDR3 extends over 13 amino acids. Sequenced material: PBMCs, taken from a glioma patient whose treatment included an IDH1 peptide vaccine. The source is a man between 25 and 39 years old with glioma. The rearrangement joins TRBV5-4 to TRBJ1-1; perhaps TRBD1 as D (5 bases). The CDR3 protein is CASMGGFGTEAFF. In DNA form, the CDR3 reads TGTGCCAGCATGGGGGGGTTTGGCACTGAAGCTTTCTTT.